What follows are 5 T cell receptor beta chains derived from one specimen sequenced in a study of Ad26.COV2.S vaccination and SARS-CoV-2 variants. The method was immunoSEQ multiplex PCR; TCRdb's version includes in-frame clones alone and lacks a portion of them. The sample lists about 320,000 clones, roughly 90% occurring once. Treatment noted: around 19 received Ad26.COV2.S at low or high dose, single or two shots; 5 received placebo; per-sample allocation not given. The samples date from day 63 after the first vaccine or placebo injection. Sequences were derived from peripheral blood, sampled in a trial of Ad26.COV2.S vaccine versus placebo. These TCRs come from a person aged 18 to 65 who received the Ad26.COV2.S COVID-19 vaccine or a placebo.

This chain connects TRBV7-2 to TRBJ1-5, with 7 bases matching TRBD1. With 1 base clipped from V and 0 bases from J, the junction kept 6 bases outside the gene matches. This CDR3 has 17 amino acids. In germline, CDR1 is SGHTA, CDR2 FQGNSA. The CDR3 DNA reads as TGTGCCAGCAGCTTAGAGACCGGGACAGTTAGCAATCAGCCCCAGCATTTT. Translating it yields CASSLETGTVSNQPQHF. The full variable domain, with the rest looked up from reference TRBV7-2 and TRBJ1-5, is GAGVSQSPSNKVTEKGKDVELRCDPISGHTALYWYRQSLGQGLEFLIYFQGNSAPDKSGLPSDRFSAERTGGSVSTLTIQRTQQEDSAVYLCASSLETGTVSNQPQHFGDGTRLSIL.

The chain links TRBV6-5 to TRBJ1-2; D gene ambiguous. Germline V gives CDR1 MNHEY, CDR2 SVGAGI. The CDR3 spans 13 residues. V was clipped by 2 bases and J by 8 bases, with 12 bases between them. DNA of the CDR3: TGTGCCAGCAGTTACGTGGGCAATAAAGGCTACACCTTC. This sequence encodes CASSYVGNKGYTF.

This sequence joins TRBV27 and TRBJ2-1; 9 bases line up with TRBD1. Germline V gives CDR1 MNHEY, CDR2 SMNVEV (reference sequence). CDR3 size: 15 residues. The V and J ends lost 6 bases and 4 bases, in that order; junction bases with no gene match: 7. The CDR3, as DNA: TGTGCCAGCAGGCCCGGGACAGGGTTATACAATGAGCAGTTCTTC. It yields the protein CASRPGTGLYNEQFF.

The CDR3 nucleotides read TGTGCCAGCATGGGAGTCGGAGAGACCCAGTACTTC. The encoded protein is CASMGVGETQYF. This chain uses TRBV6-5 with TRBJ2-5; D may be TRBD2 (5 bases). This CDR3 has 12 amino acids. Trimming stripped 7 bases from V and 4 bases from J, with 10 bases between. Germline loops: CDR1 MNHEY, CDR2 SVGAGI.

This clone has a count of ten or more. The chain has TRBV10-2 and TRBJ2-1, with 11 bases fitting TRBD2. Germline V lookup: CDR1 WSHSY, CDR2 SAAADI. After removal of 1 base from V and 6 bases from J, the junction contained 2 bases not matched to a gene. This CDR3 is built from 15 residues. CDR3 DNA sequence: TGCGCCAGCAGTGAGTTGCTAGCGGGGGGCAATGAGCAGTTCTTC. Protein product: CASSELLAGGNEQFF.